Presented here are 2 T cell receptor beta chains from one specimen sequenced in a study of early T cells in non-severe SARS-CoV-2 infection. TCRdb re-analysed the 5' RACE reads in MiXCR, keeping a single row per CDR3 protein. The sample yields about 55,000 distinct CDR3 sequences, over 10% seen once. The material sequenced was whole blood, taken at baseline. All receptors come from an adult who was a healthcare worker with PCR-confirmed SARS-CoV-2 infection or an uninfected control (not recorded which).

This clonotype was found a few times. This rearrangement joins TRBV19 to TRBJ2-7; no clear D. Trimming removed 3 bases at V and 4 bases at J, with 4 bases between. The V gene's germline CDR1 is LNHDA and CDR2 SQIVND (reference sequence). This CDR3 has 11 amino acids. The CDR3 DNA reads TGTGCCAGTAGTATGGGGTACGAGCAGTACTTC. Its protein is CASSMGYEQYF. The full variable domain, rest sourced from reference TRBV19 and TRBJ2-7, is DGGITQSPKYLFRKEGQNVTLSCEQNLNHDAMYWYRQDPGQGLRLIYYSQIVNDFQKGDIAEGYSVSREKKESFPLTVTSAQKNPTAFYLCASSMGYEQYFGPGTRLTVT.

This clonotype was seen only a few times. The chain couples TRBV20-1 to TRBJ2-2; D might be TRBD2 (5 bases). CDR1 is DFQATT, CDR2 SNEGSKA, per germline (reference sequence). The CDR3 is 15 amino acids. V was shortened by 2 bases and J by 1 base, with 11 bases between the two germline ends. CDR3 amino acids: CSARPSTLNTGELFF. The CDR3 coding sequence is TGCAGTGCTAGACCTAGCACTCTGAACACCGGGGAGCTGTTTTTT.